A single sample is the source of the 8 T cell receptor beta chains below, sequenced in a study of shared clonotypes between healthy human individuals. Naive CD8 cells lacked CD45RO and underwent positive selection for CCR7, leaving out terminally differentiated effector memory CD45RA+ cells. This table comes from immunoSEQ multiplex PCR, and its TCRdb copy is limited to in-frame clones, with some not included. This table holds around 2,000,000 clones, over 85% found once. Sequencing was carried out using naive CD8+ T cells sorted from blood. The origin of the receptors is a man between 18 and 29 years old in good health.

The rearrangement uses TRBV7-8 and TRBJ2-7; possibly TRBD2 for D (6 bases). The V end was cut by 1 base, the J end by 0 bases, with 10 bases between. Germline assignment: CDR1 SGHVS and CDR2 FQNEAQ. The CDR3 runs 15 residues. The DNA for the CDR3 is TGTGCCAGCAGCTTAGTATCGGGAGTCTCCTACGAGCAGTACTTC. This translates into CASSLVSGVSYEQYF.

This clone was seen a single time. This chain connects TRBV7-9 to TRBJ1-5, with D possibly being TRBD1 (5 bases). V dropped 1 base and J dropped 3 bases, with 10 bases sitting between them. The CDR3 contains 15 residues. Germline CDR1 SEHNR, CDR2 FQNEAQ (reference sequence). The CDR3 nucleotides read TGTGCCAGCAGCTTAGATTGGGGACCCAATCAGCCCCAGCATTTT. It translates to CASSLDWGPNQPQHF.

Of note for this clone: Additional DNA sequences in this sample encode the identical CDR3. The chain recombines TRBV4-1 with TRBJ2-7, with TRBD1 matching over 8 bases. Germline lookup yields CDR1 MGHRA and CDR2 YSYEKL. Trimming at V came to 0 bases and at J to 3 bases, leaving 4 bases not matched to a gene. The CDR3 has 15 amino acids. CDR3 bases: TGCGCCAGCAGCCAAGATGAAGGACAGGGCTACGAGCAGTACTTC. Protein sequence: CASSQDEGQGYEQYF.

The chain has TRBV11-2 and TRBJ2-5; TRBD2 aligns across 8 bases. The CDR3 consists of 17 residues. Germline assignment: CDR1 SGHAT and CDR2 FQNNGV. Germline trimming cut 1 base from V and 3 bases from J; bases unmatched to any gene: 10. The CDR3 is CASSLVTSGGTEETQYF. The CDR3, as DNA: TGTGCCAGCAGCTTAGTGACGAGCGGGGGAACCGAAGAGACCCAGTACTTC.

This sequence joins TRBV7-9 and TRBJ2-5; 10 nucleotides line up with TRBD2. The CDR3 has 15 residues. Germline values: CDR1 SEHNR, CDR2 FQNEAQ (reference sequence). V was clipped by 1 base and J by 4 bases; unmatched bases: 3. The CDR3 DNA sequence: TGTGCCAGCAGCTTAGGGACTAGCGGATTAGAGACCCAGTACTTC. Its translation: CASSLGTSGLETQYF.

The gene calls are TRBV27 and TRBJ2-7; D is ambiguous. This CDR3 region has 13 residues. V was cut by 3 bases and J by 7 bases, with 13 bases left in between. Per germline, CDR1 MNHEY and CDR2 SMNVEV (reference sequence). CDR3 protein: CASSLLGSEEQYF. CDR3 DNA sequence: TGTGCCAGCAGTTTGCTAGGTTCTGAAGAGCAGTACTTC.

The chain recombines TRBV11-2 with TRBJ1-2, with TRBD1 as a possible D gene (5 bases). Looked up from germline, CDR1 is SGHAT and CDR2 is FQNNGV. This CDR3 has 17 amino acids. The V and J ends lost 0 bases and 0 bases respectively, with 14 bases between them. The CDR3 bases are TGTGCCAGCAGCTTAGATAACCGACAGACTGCTAACTATGGCTACACCTTC. Residues: CASSLDNRQTANYGYTF. Filled out from reference TRBV11-2 and TRBJ1-2, the complete variable domain reads EAGVAQSPRYKIIEKRQSVAFWCNPISGHATLYWYQQILGQGPKLLIQFQNNGVVDDSQLPKDRFSAERLKGVDSTLKIQPAKLEDSAVYLCASSLDNRQTANYGYTFGSGTRLTVV.

The rearrangement links TRBV11-2 to TRBJ2-1; 10 positions agree with TRBD2. The CDR3 length is 16 residues. Germline V gene lookup returns CDR1 SGHAT and CDR2 FQNNGV. J was trimmed by 2 bases and V by 6 bases; bases with no gene match: 7. The CDR3 nucleotides are TGTGCCAGCAGTCCGGGTAGCGGGGGGACCTACAATGAGCAGTTCTTC. Residues: CASSPGSGGTYNEQFF.